These 2 T cell receptor beta chains were sequenced from one sample in a study of cytomegalovirus exposure and HLA in healthy donors. Use of 60 Vbeta and 13 Jbeta primers characterized the PCR. Sequencing used immunoSEQ multiplex PCR; TCRdb keeps in-frame clones, though not all of them. Of 130,000 or so clones listed, 75% to 85% are singletons. The specimen was PBMCs. These receptors originate from a woman aged 50 to 60 in good health and CMV-seropositive.

This clone was found a few times. In DNA form, the CDR3 reads TGTGCCAGCAGCCCCTCCCGGGACAGCAACACCGGGGAGCTGTTTTTT. Its translation: CASSPSRDSNTGELFF. The V call is TRBV4-2, the J call TRBJ2-2, with 7 bases that match TRBD1. The CDR3 is 16 residues long. Trimming cost V 4 bases and J 2 bases; bases outside gene matches: 7. Germline loops: CDR1 LGHNA, CDR2 YNFKEQ.

This clone has more than one count but fewer than ten. The V and J genes are TRBV9 and TRBJ1-3, with D unresolved. This CDR3 is 13 amino acids long. CDR1 is SGDLS and CDR2 is YYNGEE in the germline V gene. V gave up 0 bases and J gave up 8 bases, with 9 bases separating them. The CDR3 DNA sequence: TGTGCCAGCAGCGTAGACGGGTGGGACACCATATATTTT. Translated: CASSVDGWDTIYF.